This T cell receptor beta chain was observed in a study of metastatic and nonmetastatic thyroid tumors. Study information: The comparison covered peripheral blood and tumor or nodule tissue in malignant and benign thyroid patients. Whole-study findings and limits: Malignant tumors reportedly showed significantly higher TCR beta diversity than benign nodules in both blood and tumor.

Of note for this clone: Its matching antigen is unknown.

The germline gives CDR1 SGHDT, CDR2 YYEEEE. The CDR3 has 16 amino acids. V dropped 1 base and J dropped 4 bases, with 14 bases sitting between them. In the original workflow: Researchers built a distant-metastasis classifier for papillary thyroid cancer that drew on CDR3 differences across clinicopathological groups. Via MiXCR, TCRdb re-called the PCR reads. The V and J calls reflect TCRdb's pipeline rather than the authors' work. The data show 15,000 to 20,000 clones, about 32% seen once. Thyroid surgery took place with no prior treatment in any patient. This receptor was obtained from a male donor with papillary thyroid cancer or a benign thyroid nodule (not recorded which). Some clones in this sample may be carry-over from other donors' samples. The chain has TRBV5-6 and TRBJ2-2; a weak D match, TRBD2 (6 bases). Sequenced material: tumor tissue. The CDR3 bases are TGTGCCAGCAGCTTGCGGGGCGGGGCGCCCACCGGGGAGCTGTTTTTT. It codes for CASSLRGGAPTGELFF.